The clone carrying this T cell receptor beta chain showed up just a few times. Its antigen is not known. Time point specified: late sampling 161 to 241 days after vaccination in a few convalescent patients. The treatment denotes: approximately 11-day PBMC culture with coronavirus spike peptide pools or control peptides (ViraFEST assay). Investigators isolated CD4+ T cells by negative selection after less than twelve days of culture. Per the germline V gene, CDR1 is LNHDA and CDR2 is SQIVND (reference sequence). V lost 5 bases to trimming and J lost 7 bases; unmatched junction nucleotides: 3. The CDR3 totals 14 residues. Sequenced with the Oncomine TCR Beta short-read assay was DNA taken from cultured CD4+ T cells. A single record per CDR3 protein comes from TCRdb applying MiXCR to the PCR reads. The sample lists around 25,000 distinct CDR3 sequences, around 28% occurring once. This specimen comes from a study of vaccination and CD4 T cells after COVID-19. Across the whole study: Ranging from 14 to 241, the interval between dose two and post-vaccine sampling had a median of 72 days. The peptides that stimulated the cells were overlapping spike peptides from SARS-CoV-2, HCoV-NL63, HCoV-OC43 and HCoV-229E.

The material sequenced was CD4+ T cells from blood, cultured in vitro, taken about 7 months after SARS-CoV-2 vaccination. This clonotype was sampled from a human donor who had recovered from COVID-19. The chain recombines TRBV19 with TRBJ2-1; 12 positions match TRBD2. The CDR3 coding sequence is TGTGCCAGTAGTCGGCTAGCGGGAGGGAATGAGCAGTTCTTC. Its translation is CASSRLAGGNEQFF. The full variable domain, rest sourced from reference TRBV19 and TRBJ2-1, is DGGITQSPKYLFRKEGQNVTLSCEQNLNHDAMYWYRQDPGQGLRLIYYSQIVNDFQKGDIAEGYSVSREKKESFPLTVTSAQKNPTAFYLCASSRLAGGNEQFFGPGTRLTVL.